Below, 4 T cell receptor beta chains from the same sample are listed, as sequenced in a study of CD8+ T cells in alopecia areata. Extraction and reverse transcription of RNA yielded cDNA as the sequencing template. Using immunoSEQ multiplex PCR, the repertoire was profiled, and TCRdb retains in-frame clones only, with some absent. The sample carries approximately 180,000 clones, just under 60% recorded once. Sequenced here: CD4+ T cells sorted from blood, sampled at week 0. The receptors come from a human donor with alopecia areata.

The chain links TRBV5-1 to TRBJ2-7, with D unresolved. CDR1 is SGHRS and CDR2 is YFSETQ in the germline V gene. There are 14 residues in the CDR3. Trimming took 0 bases from V and 5 from J, leaving 12 bases between them. The CDR3 is CASSLEVRMNEQYF. The CDR3 DNA reads as TGCGCCAGCAGCTTGGAAGTCAGAATGAACGAGCAGTACTTC.

This clone was detected a few times. V and J are TRBV6-5 and TRBJ1-6, with no clear D. Germline V gene data show CDR1 as MNHEY and CDR2 as SVGAGI. The V end lost 6 bases, the J end lost 0 bases, and 6 bases lay between the germline ends. The CDR3 is made up of 14 amino acids. Written as DNA, the CDR3 is TGTGCCAGCAGCCCAACCTCCTATAATTCACCCCTCCACTTT. Encoded protein: CASSPTSYNSPLHF.

The chain employs TRBV25-1 and TRBJ1-5, with TRBD1 as a possible D gene (5 bases). The germline V and J ends were trimmed by 5 bases and 6 bases, with 11 bases remaining between them. This CDR3 spans 13 amino acids. Germline CDR1 is MGHDK and CDR2 is SYGVNS. The CDR3 reads CASSRGTGQPQHF. The CDR3 DNA reads as TGTGCCAGCAGTAGGGGTACCGGTCAGCCCCAGCATTTT.

The gene calls are TRBV4-2 and TRBJ2-7, with TRBD2 identical over 11 bases. The V and J ends lost 3 bases and 0 bases, in that order; junction bases with no gene match: 1. Germline V lookup: CDR1 LGHNA, CDR2 YNFKEQ. The CDR3 consists of 15 residues. The CDR3 spells CASSQTSGVSYEQYF. The DNA of the CDR3 is TGTGCCAGCAGCCAGACTAGCGGGGTCTCCTACGAGCAGTACTTC.